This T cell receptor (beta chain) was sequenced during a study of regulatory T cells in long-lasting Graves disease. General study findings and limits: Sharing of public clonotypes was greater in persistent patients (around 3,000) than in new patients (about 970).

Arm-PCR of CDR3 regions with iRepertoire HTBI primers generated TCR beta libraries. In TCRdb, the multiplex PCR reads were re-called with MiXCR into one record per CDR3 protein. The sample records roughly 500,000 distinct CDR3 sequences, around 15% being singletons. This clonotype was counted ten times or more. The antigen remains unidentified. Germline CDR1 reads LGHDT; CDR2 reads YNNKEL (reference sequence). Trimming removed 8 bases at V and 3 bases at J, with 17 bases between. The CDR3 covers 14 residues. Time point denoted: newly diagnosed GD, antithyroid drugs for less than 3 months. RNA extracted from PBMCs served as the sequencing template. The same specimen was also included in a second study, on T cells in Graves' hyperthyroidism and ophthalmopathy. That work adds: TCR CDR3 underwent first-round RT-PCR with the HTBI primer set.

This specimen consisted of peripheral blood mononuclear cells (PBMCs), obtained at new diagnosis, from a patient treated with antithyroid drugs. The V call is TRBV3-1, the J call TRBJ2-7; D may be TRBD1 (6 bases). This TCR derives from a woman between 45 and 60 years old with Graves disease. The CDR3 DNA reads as TGTGCCAGCTTGGAGACCGGGACATACTACGAGCAGTACTTC. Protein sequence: CASLETGTYYEQYF.